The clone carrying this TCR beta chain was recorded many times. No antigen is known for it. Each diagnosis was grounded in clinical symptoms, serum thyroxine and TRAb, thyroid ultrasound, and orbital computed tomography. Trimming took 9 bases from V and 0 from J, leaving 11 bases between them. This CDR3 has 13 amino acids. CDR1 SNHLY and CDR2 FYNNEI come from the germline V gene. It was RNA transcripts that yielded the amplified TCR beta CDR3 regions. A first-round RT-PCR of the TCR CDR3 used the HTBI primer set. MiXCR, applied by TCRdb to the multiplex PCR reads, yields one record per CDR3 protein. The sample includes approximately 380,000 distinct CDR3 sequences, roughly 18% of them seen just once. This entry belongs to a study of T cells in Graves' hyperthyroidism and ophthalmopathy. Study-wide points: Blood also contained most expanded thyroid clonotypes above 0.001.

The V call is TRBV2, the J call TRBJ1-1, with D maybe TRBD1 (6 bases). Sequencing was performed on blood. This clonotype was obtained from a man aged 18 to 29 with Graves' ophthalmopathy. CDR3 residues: CARNREMNTEAFF. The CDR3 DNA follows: TGTGCCAGAAACAGGGAAATGAACACTGAAGCTTTCTTT.